These 2 T cell receptor beta chains were all obtained from the same sample, sequenced in a study of OX40 agonist ivuxolimab in advanced cancers. Clones were read by immunoSEQ multiplex PCR, and TCRdb kept only the in-frame ones, dropping some. The profile covers 50,000 to 80,000 clones, with around 84% appearing a single time and approximately 2% taken by the ten largest. The specimen was CD4+ or CD8+ T cells sorted from blood, collected in a trial of the OX40 agonist ivuxolimab. These receptors all stem from an adult with an advanced solid tumor such as melanoma, head and neck, liver or kidney cancer.

CDR3 nucleotides: TGTGCCAGCAGTGAAGGGGGAAGAGGCGACACTGAAGCTTTCTTT. Amino acids: CASSEGGRGDTEAFF. V and J are TRBV2 and TRBJ1-1; D remains unclear. The CDR3 consists of 15 residues. V was cut by 1 base and J by 3 bases, with 12 bases left in between. Germline V gene data show CDR1 as SNHLY and CDR2 as FYNNEI.

The V call is TRBV10-3, the J call TRBJ1-5, with 7 bases fitting TRBD1. From germline, CDR1 is ENHRY and CDR2 SYGVKD. J lost 6 bases, V lost 5 bases, and 7 bases had no gene match. The CDR3 consists of 14 residues. The CDR3 coding sequence is TGTGCCATCAGTCAGGGGGATGGGAGTCAGCCCCAGCATTTT. Protein: CAISQGDGSQPQHF.